The 14 T cell receptor beta chains given below trace back to one sample, sequenced in a study of identical twins. In TCRdb, the 5' RACE reads were re-called with MiXCR into one record per CDR3 protein. Of under 450,000 distinct CDR3 sequences in the sample, roughly 18% were seen once. The material sequenced was naive T cells sorted from blood. Source of these receptors: a middle-aged man in good health.

The DNA of the CDR3 is TGTGCCATCAGCGGTGAACTAGCGGGAGGAGGAGATACGCAGTATTTT. Amino acids: CAISGELAGGGDTQYF. The chain uses TRBV10-3 and TRBJ2-3; 12 bases are shared with TRBD2. In germline, CDR1 is ENHRY, CDR2 SYGVKD. The CDR3 spans 16 residues. Unmatched junction bases numbered 9, after V lost 6 bases and J lost 5 bases.

In this sample, this clonotype turned up many times. The chain uses TRBV5-1 and TRBJ1-1; 8 bases map to TRBD1. The germline gives CDR1 SGHRS, CDR2 YFSETQ. This CDR3 contains 15 residues. Trimming removed 0 bases from V and 4 bases from J; junction bases left unmatched: 5. In DNA, the CDR3 is TGCGCCAGCAGCTTGGCAGGGGGCATCGTCACTGAAGCTTTCTTT. Protein sequence: CASSLAGGIVTEAFF.

The rearrangement joins TRBV9 to TRBJ1-5; 9 bases align to TRBD1. This CDR3 contains 15 residues. CDR1 and CDR2 (germline): SGDLS, YYNGEE. V dropped 0 bases and J dropped 6; count of bases not matched to a gene: 4. In DNA, the CDR3 is TGTGCCAGCAGCGTAGATTCGGGACAGGGTCAGCCCCAGCATTTT. Translating gives CASSVDSGQGQPQHF.

There are a few counts of this clonotype. V usage is TRBV27 and J usage is TRBJ2-2; D is unclear. CDR1 is MNHEY and CDR2 is SMNVEV in the germline V gene (reference sequence). V shed 1 base and J shed 3 bases, with 9 bases lying between them. CDR3 length: 15 residues. The CDR3, as DNA: TGTGCCAGCAGTTTATGGGTGGGTGACACCGGGGAGCTGTTTTTT. Encoded protein: CASSLWVGDTGELFF.

The sample holds many counts of this clonotype. The V gene is TRBV13, the J gene TRBJ2-7, with D tentatively TRBD2 (7 bases). Trimming pared 0 bases from V and 5 bases from J, leaving 17 bases between. The length of the CDR3 is 16 residues. Germline V gene data show CDR1 as PRHDT and CDR2 as FYEKMQ (reference sequence). As DNA, the CDR3 is TGTGCCAGCAGCTTAGGGGCGGGGGCGCTGAGCCACGAGCAGTACTTC. Its translation is CASSLGAGALSHEQYF. The full variable domain, rest sourced from reference TRBV13 and TRBJ2-7, is AAGVIQSPRHLIKEKRETATLKCYPIPRHDTVYWYQQGPGQDPQFLISFYEKMQSDKGSIPDRFSAQQFSDYHSELNMSSLELGDSALYFCASSLGAGALSHEQYFGPGTRLTVT.

This clonotype was recorded at least ten times. The chain uses TRBV5-1 and TRBJ2-3, with D tentatively TRBD1 or TRBD2 (5 bases each). The CDR3 loop spans 14 amino acids. The germline V and J ends were trimmed by 2 bases and 2 bases, with 9 bases remaining between them. Germline assignment: CDR1 SGHRS and CDR2 YFSETQ. CDR3 coding DNA: TGCGCCAGCAGCTTTTCCGGGACCACAGATACGCAGTATTTT. As protein: CASSFSGTTDTQYF. The variable domain in full, with the rest retrieved from reference TRBV5-1 and TRBJ2-3, is KAGVTQTPRYLIKTRGQQVTLSCSPISGHRSVSWYQQTPGQGLQFLFEYFSETQRNKGNFPGRFSGRQFSNSRSEMNVSTLELGDSALYLCASSFSGTTDTQYFGPGTRLTVL.

This clonotype was seen a single time. One junction end disagrees with the germline gene, perhaps due to a read error. The chain carries TRBV28 and TRBJ1-2; D is unclear. Germline V gives CDR1 MDHEN, CDR2 SYDVKM. The CDR3 totals 15 residues. Here the CDR3 DNA reads TGTACCAGCAGTTCTCAACTCTCCGTTAACTATGGTTACACCTTC. Translation: CTSSSQLSVNYGYTF.

This sequence joins TRBV20-1 and TRBJ1-2; D remains unclear. V gave up 5 bases and J gave up 2 bases, with 15 bases separating them. The CDR3 totals 14 residues. Looked up from germline, CDR1 is DFQATT and CDR2 is SNEGSKA (reference sequence). Here the CDR3 reads CSALVPGRNYGYTF. CDR3 coding DNA: TGCAGTGCTCTGGTGCCCGGGAGAAACTATGGCTACACCTTC.

This clonotype was seen repeatedly, ten times or more. The chain carries TRBV28 and TRBJ2-7; D perhaps matches TRBD1 (7 bases). CDR1 is MDHEN, CDR2 SYDVKM, per germline. Trimming stripped 3 bases from V and 5 bases from J, with 17 bases between. The CDR3 covers 15 residues. CDR3 sequence reads: CASSFGRQGGHEQYF. Here the CDR3 DNA reads TGTGCCAGCAGTTTCGGTCGACAGGGAGGCCACGAGCAGTACTTC.

The V gene is TRBV20-1, the J gene TRBJ2-7; weak D call: TRBD1 (5 bases). Germline-derived CDR1 and CDR2 are DFQATT and SNEGSKA (reference sequence). The length of the CDR3 is 12 residues. Trimming took off 3 bases at V and 7 bases at J, with 13 bases between the two ends. CDR3 DNA: TGCAGTGCTAGCATGATGGGGCGGGAGCAGTACTTC. Residues: CSASMMGREQYF.

This clonotype has more than one count but fewer than ten. This chain links TRBV19 with TRBJ1-1, with TRBD1 as a possible D gene (5 bases). The CDR3 is 13 amino acids. Deletions cut 3 bases from V and 2 bases from J, with 7 bases between. Germline V gene data show CDR1 as LNHDA and CDR2 as SQIVND (reference sequence). The CDR3 sequence is CASSMTVNTEAFF. CDR3 in DNA: TGTGCCAGTAGTATGACAGTTAACACTGAAGCTTTCTTT.

This clonotype has only a few counts. The chain uses TRBV4-3 and TRBJ2-4, with D tentatively TRBD1 (6 bases). The germline CDR1 and CDR2 sequences are LGHNA and YSLEER. Between the trimmed V and J ends, which lost 3 bases and 4 bases, there was a span of 7 bases. The CDR3 runs 13 residues. The CDR3 nucleotides are TGCGCCAGCAGCCAGGACAGAAAAAACATTCAGTACTTC. Translation: CASSQDRKNIQYF.

V is TRBV6-1 and J is TRBJ1-1, with 7 positions matching TRBD1. Germline CDR1 is MNHNS and CDR2 is SASEGT. The CDR3 is made up of 16 amino acids. Unmatched junction bases numbered 9, after V lost 5 bases and J lost 0 bases. CDR3 DNA: TGTGCCAGCAGTCCTTACCGGACAGGCCTGAACACTGAAGCTTTCTTT. Encoded protein: CASSPYRTGLNTEAFF.

This chain joins TRBV12-3 or TRBV12-4 and TRBJ1-4; 9 bases are a match to TRBD1. This CDR3 is 15 amino acids long. The ends lost 5 bases at V and 10 bases at J; junction bases unmatched: 11. CDR3 residues: CASSDPGQGGPKLFF. DNA for the CDR3: TGTGCCAGCAGTGACCCGGGACAGGGCGGTCCAAAACTGTTTTTT.